These T cell receptor beta chains were read from a single sample in a study of regulatory T cells in long-lasting Graves disease. TCRdb processed the multiplex PCR reads anew with MiXCR; each CDR3 protein has one entry. In the table there are around 400,000 distinct CDR3 sequences, 15% of which are singletons. The material sequenced was peripheral blood mononuclear cells (PBMCs), taken at new diagnosis, from a patient treated with antithyroid drugs. The receptor source for this set is a female donor with Graves disease. Each CDR3 is given without its conserved first and last residue. Clone size is stated in some rows and not others, as once, few, many or a class when expanded.

CDR3 length: 10
clone size: NA
J gene: TRBJ2-6
V gene: TRBV29-1
CDR3 protein: SADTGANVLT

CDR3 length: 14
clone size: many
J gene: TRBJ2-5
V gene: TRBV15
CDR3 protein: ATSRGSRRIQETQY

CDR3 length: 10
clone size: many
J gene: TRBJ2-1
V gene: TRBV5-1
CDR3 protein: ASSLKINEQF

CDR3 length: 15
clone size: few
J gene: TRBJ2-3
V gene: TRBV4-3
CDR3 protein: ASSQEGRGPEEDTQY

CDR3 length: 11
clone size: few
J gene: TRBJ2-7
V gene: TRBV9
CDR3 protein: ASSAGGPHEQY

CDR3 length: 13
clone size: many
J gene: TRBJ1-2
V gene: TRBV4-3
CDR3 protein: ASSQDLSGWYGYT

CDR3 length: 12
clone size: NA
J gene: TRBJ1-4
V gene: TRBV27
CDR3 protein: ASSLLGGSEKLF

CDR3 length: 12
clone size: NA
J gene: TRBJ2-7
V gene: TRBV3-1
CDR3 protein: ASSQYYDSYEQY

CDR3 length: 11
clone size: NA
J gene: TRBJ1-5
V gene: TRBV2
CDR3 protein: ASSDDRNQPQH

CDR3 length: 10
clone size: few
J gene: TRBJ2-1
V gene: TRBV9
CDR3 protein: ASSVGQNEQF

CDR3 length: 10
clone size: many
J gene: TRBJ1-1
V gene: TRBV28
CDR3 protein: ASTRSNTEAF

CDR3 length: 11
clone size: many
J gene: TRBJ1-1
V gene: TRBV28
CDR3 protein: ASSVWGDTEAF

CDR3 length: 15
clone size: many
J gene: TRBJ2-3
V gene: TRBV12-5
CDR3 protein: ASGLGAGRGNTDTQY

CDR3 length: 10
clone size: many
J gene: TRBJ2-7
V gene: TRBV3-1
CDR3 protein: ASSQVSSEQY

CDR3 length: 12
clone size: few
J gene: TRBJ2-7
V gene: TRBV30
CDR3 protein: AWSSPSRAYEQY

CDR3 length: 13
clone size: few
J gene: TRBJ1-2
V gene: TRBV6-1
CDR3 protein: ASSDGIGLNYGYT

CDR3 length: 12
clone size: many
J gene: TRBJ1-2
V gene: TRBV3-1
CDR3 protein: ASSQAAATYGYT

CDR3 length: 11
clone size: few
J gene: TRBJ2-1
V gene: TRBV19
CDR3 protein: ASSIGQGDEQF

CDR3 length: 13
clone size: many
J gene: TRBJ1-1
V gene: TRBV5-5
CDR3 protein: ASSVQGALGTEAF

CDR3 length: 11
clone size: many
J gene: TRBJ2-4
V gene: TRBV12-3/TRBV12-4
CDR3 protein: ASSPSAKNIQY

CDR3 length: 14
clone size: many
J gene: TRBJ2-7
V gene: TRBV28
CDR3 protein: ASRTPGTSGFYEQY

CDR3 length: 12
clone size: many
J gene: TRBJ2-7
V gene: TRBV20-1
CDR3 protein: SAEKSDWPYEQY

CDR3 length: 12
clone size: many
J gene: TRBJ1-2
V gene: TRBV6-1
CDR3 protein: ASSRGGADYGYT

CDR3 length: 12
clone size: many
J gene: TRBJ1-5
V gene: TRBV7-8
CDR3 protein: ASSLAAFNQPQH

CDR3 length: 13
clone size: many
J gene: TRBJ2-1
V gene: TRBV6-1
CDR3 protein: ASRIGTGGVNEQF

CDR3 length: 13
clone size: NA
J gene: TRBJ2-3
V gene: TRBV18
CDR3 protein: ASSPASGGSDTQY

CDR3 length: 12
clone size: many
J gene: TRBJ1-1
V gene: TRBV12-5
CDR3 protein: ASGLELRGTEAF

CDR3 length: 14
clone size: many
J gene: TRBJ1-2
V gene: TRBV15
CDR3 protein: ATSSRRGVTNYGYT

CDR3 length: 13
clone size: many
J gene: TRBJ2-1
V gene: TRBV7-3
CDR3 protein: ASSPGTGEGNEQF

CDR3 length: 15
clone size: many
J gene: TRBJ1-1
V gene: TRBV6-2/TRBV6-3
CDR3 protein: ASSYSIGAEVGTEAF

CDR3 length: 12
clone size: many
J gene: TRBJ2-3
V gene: TRBV20-1
CDR3 protein: SQGLAENTDTQY

CDR3 length: 14
clone size: few
J gene: TRBJ1-2
V gene: TRBV6-1
CDR3 protein: ASVRPDDRANYGYT

CDR3 length: 13
clone size: many
J gene: TRBJ2-1
V gene: TRBV7-9
CDR3 protein: ASSLILAGGHEQF

CDR3 length: 12
clone size: few
J gene: TRBJ1-5
V gene: TRBV2
CDR3 protein: ASSPGTSLPPQH

CDR3 length: 12
clone size: many
J gene: TRBJ2-7
V gene: TRBV12-3/TRBV12-4
CDR3 protein: ASSRGQISYEQY

CDR3 length: 12
clone size: many
J gene: TRBJ1-1
V gene: TRBV20-1
CDR3 protein: SAGGRILNTEAF

CDR3 length: 12
clone size: many
J gene: TRBJ2-7
V gene: TRBV28
CDR3 protein: ASRPGLAGYEQY

CDR3 length: 13
clone size: NA
J gene: TRBJ1-6
V gene: TRBV19
CDR3 protein: ATRGLGSYNSPLH

CDR3 length: 11
clone size: many
J gene: TRBJ1-6
V gene: TRBV11-2
CDR3 protein: ASTDREGLALH

CDR3 length: 15
clone size: many
J gene: TRBJ2-3
V gene: TRBV3-1
CDR3 protein: ASSQPPGLEVTDTQY

CDR3 length: 11
clone size: NA
J gene: TRBJ2-1
V gene: TRBV30
CDR3 protein: AWTYGNHNEQF

CDR3 length: 12
clone size: NA
J gene: TRBJ1-1
V gene: TRBV19
CDR3 protein: ASSMFQGNTEAF

CDR3 length: 14
clone size: NA
J gene: TRBJ2-1
V gene: TRBV5-1
CDR3 protein: ASSLVELAGYNEQF

CDR3 length: 11
clone size: NA
J gene: TRBJ2-1
V gene: TRBV5-1
CDR3 protein: ASSRQGANEQF

CDR3 length: 11
clone size: few
J gene: TRBJ1-1
V gene: TRBV29-1
CDR3 protein: SVVGRVNTEAF

CDR3 length: 12
clone size: many
J gene: TRBJ2-5
V gene: TRBV27
CDR3 protein: ASSLLEDLEAQY

CDR3 length: 14
clone size: NA
J gene: TRBJ2-1
V gene: TRBV24-1
CDR3 protein: ATSDFYGDRGYEQF

CDR3 length: 13
clone size: many
J gene: TRBJ2-7
V gene: TRBV20-1
CDR3 protein: SAVSRDRVGYEQY

CDR3 length: 16
clone size: NA
J gene: TRBJ2-3
V gene: TRBV12-3/TRBV12-4
CDR3 protein: ASSLWTLASASTDTQY

CDR3 length: 13
clone size: few
J gene: TRBJ2-5
V gene: TRBV29-1
CDR3 protein: SVEGTSGSLETQY

CDR3 length: 12
clone size: many
J gene: TRBJ2-3
V gene: TRBV20-1
CDR3 protein: SARTGGSTDTQY

CDR3 length: 13
clone size: NA
J gene: TRBJ2-7
V gene: TRBV11-2
CDR3 protein: ASRNVGGPRGEQY

CDR3 length: 13
clone size: many
J gene: TRBJ1-1
V gene: TRBV27
CDR3 protein: ASSTTWEGPSGAF

CDR3 length: 13
clone size: NA
J gene: TRBJ2-5
V gene: TRBV9
CDR3 protein: ASSVGAPPGGTQY